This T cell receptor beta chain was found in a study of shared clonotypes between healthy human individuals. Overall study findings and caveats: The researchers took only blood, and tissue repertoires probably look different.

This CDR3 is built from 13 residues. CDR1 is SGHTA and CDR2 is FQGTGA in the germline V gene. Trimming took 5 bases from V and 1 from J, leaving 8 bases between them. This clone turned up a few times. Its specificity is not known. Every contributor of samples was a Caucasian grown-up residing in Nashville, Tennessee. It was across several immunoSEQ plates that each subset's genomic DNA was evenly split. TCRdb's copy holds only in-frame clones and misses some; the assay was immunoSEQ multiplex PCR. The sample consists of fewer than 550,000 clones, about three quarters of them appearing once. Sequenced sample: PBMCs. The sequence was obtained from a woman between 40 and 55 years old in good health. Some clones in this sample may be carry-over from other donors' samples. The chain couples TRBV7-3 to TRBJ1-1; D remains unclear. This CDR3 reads CASSQGRNTEAFF. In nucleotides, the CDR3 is TGTGCCAGCAGCCAAGGGAGGAACACTGAAGCTTTCTTT.